This T cell receptor (beta chain) was profiled in a study of technical replicates of blood from several donors. Trimming cost V 2 bases and J 0 bases, with 16 bases left between them. Germline CDR1 is SNHLY and CDR2 is FYNNEI. The CDR3 consists of 17 residues. Clones were read by immunoSEQ multiplex PCR, and TCRdb kept only the in-frame ones, dropping some. Found here are approximately 100,000 clones, roughly 95% of them singletons; the top ten hold roughly 0.21%. This chain joins TRBV2 and TRBJ1-2; TRBD1 is a possible D gene (5 bases). The sample consisted of T cells isolated from PBMCs. This clonotype originated in a human donor in good health. Here the CDR3 reads CASSERQGVNPNYGYTF. The CDR3 nucleotides read TGTGCCAGCAGTGAACGGCAGGGCGTAAATCCTAACTATGGCTACACCTTC. The full variable domain, in which reference TRBV2 and TRBJ1-2 provide the parts outside the CDR3, is EPEVTQTPSHQVTQMGQEVILRCVPISNHLYFYWYRQILGQKVEFLVSFYNNEISEKSEIFDDQFSVERPDGSNFTLKIRSTKLEDSAMYFCASSERQGVNPNYGYTFGSGTRLTVV.